This note documents a single TCR beta chain sequence. Its antigen is unidentified. V lost 1 base and J lost 3; bases outside the gene matches: 4. Looked up from germline, CDR1 is MGHRA and CDR2 is YSYEKL. This CDR3 region has 15 residues. The data derive from a study of cytomegalovirus exposure and HLA in healthy donors. General observations from the study: Researchers catalogued under 200 TCR beta chains as cytomegalovirus-associated. According to a later analysis, TCR clusters from the first cohort tended to co-occur in the roughly 130 validation repertoires.

The assay was immunoSEQ multiplex PCR, and TCRdb's table has in-frame clones only and misses some. The sample carries 150,000 to 200,000 clones, roughly 88% recorded once. V usage is TRBV4-1 and J usage is TRBJ1-2; TRBD1 matches 8 bases. This TCR was sampled from a woman aged 18-35 years in good health and CMV-seronegative. Sequenced input: PBMCs. DNA for the CDR3: TGCGCCAGCAGCCAAGGCCGGGGACAGGACTATGGCTACACCTTC. Amino acids: CASSQGRGQDYGYTF.